This T cell receptor (beta chain) was recorded in a study of T cells in Graves' hyperthyroidism and ophthalmopathy (dated by TCRdb to the late 2010s). Context from the whole study: Peripheral blood samples were taken at the time of initial diagnosis, prior to any treatment. The 90 or so discovery patients were randomly split 7:3 into training and test sets. After blood sampling, hyperthyroidism patients were treated with methimazole at a starting dose of 30 mg daily, and ophthalmopathy patients were treated with high-dose intravenous methylprednisolone. To identify TCR V-J signatures that set the groups apart, the researchers used a discovery cohort of 95 to 100 patients, made up of under 50 with Graves' ophthalmopathy and around 58 with stable Graves' hyperthyroidism. In addition, the study compared T-cell repertoires in thyroid tissue and in blood from five or six Graves' hyperthyroidism patients. Prospective prediction of ophthalmopathy was tested in an independent validation cohort consisting of fewer than 20 hyperthyroidism patients and some 17 patients who later progressed to ophthalmopathy. TCR Vbeta CDR3 sequencing of roughly 140 peripheral blood samples (around 45 ophthalmopathy, 70 to 85 hyperthyroidism and roughly 17 progressor patients) is reported in the paper.

The TCR beta CDR3 regions were amplified from the RNA transcripts. A first-round RT-PCR of the TCR CDR3 used the HTBI primer set with the Qiagen OneStep RT-PCR kit. Libraries were constructed in a second round of multiplex PCR, after which size selection and purification were carried out. Paired-end sequencing of the libraries was performed with 100 bp reads on an Illumina HiSeq2000. For the original study's pipeline: SOAPnuke was used to process the raw data, removing reads that contained adapters or uncalled bases, had a mean Phred below 15, or lacked an exact match to the constant primer or identifier. COPE v1.2.5 was used to merge high-quality paired reads, and clonotypes were defined as unique nucleotide sequences. MiTCR v1.1 was used to align clonotypes to the IMGT TRBV, TRBD and TRBJ reference segments. The analysis included only V-J combinations with a frequency above 0.0001, which together covered 99% to 99.2% of the repertoires. The TCS score was defined as F50 (clonal expansion) divided by E x V (chaos), with BLOSUM62-based TCRdist calculated between CDR3 peptides within each V-J. Welch's t-statistics and random forest reduced 500 to 650 V-J features to fewer than 15, which were used in a naive Bayes classifier (R e1071). TCRdb reprocessing: public reads trimmed at Q25 with fastp, clones called with MiXCR, in-frame beta chains kept. CDR3 protein duplicates are merged, each entry listing the most common genes and DNA. TCRdb, rather than the study authors, made the V and J calls. The sample table records around 200,000 distinct CDR3 sequences; around 18% of these occur just once. The ten biggest clones cover around 43% of the sample.

Broader findings and caveats from the paper: A 13 V-J signature model separated ophthalmopathy from stable hyperthyroidism, with approximately 87% sensitivity and 81.08% specificity in cross-validation and 80%/75% in testing. Sample size was not statistically predetermined, and investigators were not blinded to group allocation. In validation, the model predicted progression to ophthalmopathy with 60% to 71% sensitivity and 72% to 75% specificity, a median of 6.5 months before onset. Most expanded thyroid clonotypes (frequency above 0.001) were also found in blood, which suggests that blood repertoires may mirror thyroid immune responses.

Stable Graves' hyperthyroidism was defined as the absence of progression to ophthalmopathy over 18 months of follow-up. Hyperthyroidism patients were newly diagnosed, had a disease duration of under 2 months, and were aged 18 to 65 years. The study excluded patients with uncontrolled infections, other autoimmune diseases, pregnancy or lactation. Diagnoses were based on clinical symptoms, serum thyroxine and TRAb, thyroid ultrasound and orbital computed tomography. PBMCs were isolated from more than 8 ml of fresh peripheral blood by Ficoll-Paque density gradient centrifugation. Total RNA was extracted using Trizol reagent, and RNA quality was assessed on an Agilent 2100 Bioanalyzer. This clonotype was picked up many times. The antigen it binds to is not known. Base quality data are lacking; no much larger clone is found one base away. The CDR3 goes from the cysteine to the phenylalanine over 17 residues. The only DNA kept is the CDR3, 51 bases in frame from the first base. CDR1 and CDR2 (ENHRY, SYGVKD) derive from the germline V gene. At the junction V is shortened by 4 bases and J by 1 base; bases outside the gene matches: 9.

The rearrangement combines TRBV10-3 with TRBJ2-1, with 8 bases matching TRBD2. What was sequenced was blood. The source of this sequence is a man aged 35 to 55 with Graves' hyperthyroidism. This receptor has the CDR3 CAISVERRGASYNEQFF. The nucleotide sequence reads TGTGCCATCAGTGTGGAGCGGCGGGGGGCTTCCTACAATGAGCAGTTCTTC.